Each of the 15 T cell receptor beta chains below was sequenced from the same sample in a study of T cells in Graves' hyperthyroidism and ophthalmopathy. RNA transcripts provided the source from which TCR beta CDR3 regions were amplified. First-round RT-PCR of the TCR CDR3 relied on the HTBI primer set. TCRdb used MiXCR to reprocess the multiplex PCR reads, holding one entry per CDR3 protein. The sample yields about 620,000 distinct CDR3 sequences, under 20% seen once. The specimen was blood. The receptors shown here come from a woman aged 25 to 39 with Graves' hyperthyroidism.

The gene calls are TRBV5-1 and TRBJ2-1, with 11 nucleotides matching TRBD2. The V gene end was trimmed by 4 bases and the J gene end by 0 bases; junction bases not matched to a gene: 12. The CDR3 loop spans 19 amino acids. Germline V gives CDR1 SGHRS, CDR2 YFSETQ. Here the CDR3 reads CASSTSTSGVPSSYNEQFF. Written as DNA, the CDR3 is TGCGCCAGCAGCACCTCGACTAGCGGGGTTCCCAGCTCCTACAATGAGCAGTTCTTC.

This clonotype was recorded many times. The J gene is TRBJ2-5, the V gene TRBV13; 8 nucleotides match TRBD2. The trim removed 3 bases at V and 1 base at J, leaving 7 bases unmatched. The CDR3 has 16 amino acids. The germline V gene encodes CDR1 PRHDT and CDR2 FYEKMQ (reference sequence). This CDR3 reads CASSFQTSDTQETQYF. The DNA for the CDR3 is TGTGCCAGCAGCTTCCAGACTAGCGACACCCAAGAGACCCAGTACTTC.

This clonotype has only a few counts. The chain uses TRBV13 and TRBJ2-7; TRBD2 matches at 7 bases. With V trimmed by 7 bases and J by 3 bases, 12 bases remained unmatched. This CDR3 has 15 amino acids. The germline V gene has CDR1 PRHDT and CDR2 FYEKMQ (reference sequence). The CDR3 bases are TGTGCCAGCACCCTACGAGCGGGACCCGACTACGAGCAGTACTTC. This gives the protein CASTLRAGPDYEQYF.

This clonotype was seen repeatedly, ten times or more. The rearrangement uses TRBV10-3 and TRBJ2-1; D may be TRBD1 (6 bases). In germline, CDR1 is ENHRY, CDR2 SYGVKD. V lost 3 bases and J lost 3, with 15 bases in between. The CDR3 sequence is 16 residues long. The DNA for the CDR3 is TGTGCCATCAGTGATTTAACCGGGACATACTACAATGAGCAGTTCTTC. It yields the protein CAISDLTGTYYNEQFF.

With regard to this clonotype: A single base separates this from a much larger clone, so it may be a read error. No conserved phenylalanine or tryptophan is present at the end of the CDR3, so a read error is the likely explanation. The chain joins TRBV7-2 to TRBJ2-1, with TRBD2 matching over 7 bases. CDR1 SGHTA and CDR2 FQGNSA come from the germline V gene. V trimming: 3 bases; J trimming: 5 bases; junction bases outside the gene matches: 4. The CDR3 runs to 14 residues. The DNA of the CDR3 is TGTGCCAGCAGCTTCCTAGCGGCTAACAATGAGCAGTTCCTC. Translated: CASSFLAANNEQFL.

This clonotype was detected a few times. V usage is TRBV5-1 and J usage is TRBJ2-3; 9 nucleotides agree with TRBD2. CDR1 and CDR2 from the germline V gene are SGHRS and YFSETQ. The CDR3 is 19 residues long. Trimming removed 2 bases from V and 0 bases from J; junction bases left unmatched: 13. In DNA form, the CDR3 reads TGCGCCAGCAGCTTAGGTTTAGTCGGAACTAGCGGGAGCACAGATACGCAGTATTTT. Protein: CASSLGLVGTSGSTDTQYF.

This clonotype was observed a handful of times. This chain joins TRBV30 and TRBJ1-5; possible D gene TRBD1, 6 bases. V gave up 1 base and J gave up 2 bases, with 15 bases separating them. The CDR3 covers 16 residues. The V gene's germline CDR1 is GTSNPN and CDR2 SVGIG (reference sequence). CDR3 nucleotide sequence: TGTGCCTGGAGTGACCGTACAGGGATTGGCAATCAGCCCCAGCATTTT. Translated, it gives CAWSDRTGIGNQPQHF.

This clonotype was seen more than once but under ten times. The chain is built from TRBV27 and TRBJ2-7; 10 nucleotides match TRBD1. The germline gives CDR1 MNHEY, CDR2 SMNVEV (reference sequence). There are 17 residues in the CDR3. V lost 8 bases to trimming and J lost 4 bases; unmatched junction nucleotides: 17. CDR3 residues: CASRLYGTGEVHYEQYF. The DNA of the CDR3 is TGTGCCAGCCGGCTATACGGGACAGGGGAAGTTCATTACGAGCAGTACTTC.

In its sample, this clonotype was seen many times. The V call is TRBV6-1, the J call TRBJ2-7; 10 positions agree with TRBD2. Germline loops: CDR1 MNHNS, CDR2 SASEGT. V lost 6 bases and J lost 7; bases outside the gene matches: 15. The CDR3 runs to 16 residues. The CDR3 spells CASSIYSSGSKFEQYF. The CDR3 coding sequence is TGTGCCAGCAGCATTTATTCTAGCGGGAGTAAGTTTGAGCAGTACTTC.

The CDR3 sequence: CASSPTVPLAGGPSYEQYF. CDR3 coding DNA: TGCGCCAGCAGCCCTACGGTTCCACTAGCGGGAGGTCCCTCCTACGAGCAGTACTTC. This chain uses TRBV4-1 with TRBJ2-7; 12 bases agree with TRBD2. V was clipped by 4 bases and J by 0 bases; unmatched bases: 13. Germline V gives CDR1 MGHRA, CDR2 YSYEKL. This CDR3 has 19 amino acids.

This clonotype was seen at least ten times. V is TRBV28 and J is TRBJ1-4, with D tentatively TRBD1 (6 bases). Trimming cost V 3 bases and J 5 bases, with 10 bases left between them. This CDR3 contains 14 residues. Germline CDR1 and CDR2: MDHEN and SYDVKM. The CDR3 is CASSLWQGNEKLFF. For the CDR3, the DNA is TGTGCCAGCAGTTTGTGGCAGGGGAATGAAAAACTGTTTTTT.

The V call is TRBV5-1, the J call TRBJ2-7; D is ambiguous. V shed 0 bases and J shed 3 bases, with 10 bases lying between them. CDR3 length: 14 amino acids. The V gene's germline CDR1 is SGHRS and CDR2 YFSETQ. CDR3: CASSLAGMGYEQYF. The CDR3 DNA sequence: TGCGCCAGCAGCTTGGCGGGTATGGGCTACGAGCAGTACTTC. Drawing the rest from reference TRBV5-1 and TRBJ2-7, the complete variable domain is KAGVTQTPRYLIKTRGQQVTLSCSPISGHRSVSWYQQTPGQGLQFLFEYFSETQRNKGNFPGRFSGRQFSNSRSEMNVSTLELGDSALYLCASSLAGMGYEQYFGPGTRLTVT.

The table lists this clonotype with many counts. The rearrangement uses TRBV27 and TRBJ2-3, with D unclear. The CDR3 extends over 13 amino acids. The V gene's germline CDR1 is MNHEY and CDR2 SMNVEV (reference sequence). Trimming stripped 3 bases from V and 6 bases from J, with 10 bases between. The CDR3 protein is CASSFLRADTQYF. The CDR3 bases are TGTGCCAGCAGTTTCCTTAGGGCGGATACGCAGTATTTT.

The chain joins TRBV5-5 to TRBJ2-3, with 8 nucleotides matching TRBD1. This CDR3 contains 16 residues. V was clipped by 4 bases and J by 0 bases; unmatched bases: 7. Per germline, CDR1 SGHKS and CDR2 YYEKEE (reference sequence). In DNA, the CDR3 is TGTGCCAGCAGCCCCTTGACAGGGGCGAGCACAGATACGCAGTATTTT. Amino acid sequence: CASSPLTGASTDTQYF.

V usage is TRBV7-6 and J usage is TRBJ2-1; possible D gene TRBD1, 6 bases. The V gene's germline CDR1 is SGHVS and CDR2 FNYEAQ. The CDR3 is made up of 19 amino acids. Trimming pared 5 bases from V and 3 bases from J, leaving 26 bases between. CDR3 DNA sequence: TGTGCCAGCAGCCTCACGGTAAGGCGACAGGCTCCTATCTACAATGAGCAGTTCTTC. It translates to CASSLTVRRQAPIYNEQFF. The variable domain in full, with the rest retrieved from reference TRBV7-6 and TRBJ2-1, is GAGVSQSPRYKVTKRGQDVALRCDPISGHVSLYWYRQALGQGPEFLTYFNYEAQQDKSGLPNDRFSAERPEGSISTLTIQRTEQRDSAMYRCASSLTVRRQAPIYNEQFFGPGTRLTVL.